A selection of T cell receptor beta chains follows, all from one sample in a study of glioma-infiltrating T cells after dendritic cell vaccination. Sequenced by immunoSEQ multiplex PCR; TCRdb stores in-frame clones only, minus some. The table shows fewer than 85,000 clones, with roughly 80% occurring only once. Sequenced material: blood, taken before dendritic cell vaccination. The receptors here all came from a human donor with glioblastoma. Each CDR3 is given with its conserved first and last residue. A D gene is named only where the DNA matches it firmly. Part of the rows lack a size; the others show once, few, many or a class for expanded clones.

j_gene	d_gene	v_gene	abundance	CDR3aa	CDR3nt
TRBJ1-2	-	TRBV9	once	CASSATAQGLDGYTF	TGTGCCAGCAGCGCTACCGCTCAGGGGCTCGATGGCTACACCTTC
TRBJ2-1	TRBD1	TRBV19	-	CASSPRQGARSYNEQFF	TGTGCCAGTAGTCCAAGACAGGGGGCGCGCTCCTACAATGAGCAGTTCTTC
TRBJ2-3	-	TRBV6-5	-	CASSLQGSGADTQYF	TGTGCCAGCAGCTTACAAGGCTCAGGGGCAGATACGCAGTATTTT
TRBJ1-2	-	TRBV2	-	CASSRTVANYGYTF	TGTGCCAGCAGTAGGACAGTAGCTAACTATGGCTACACCTTC
TRBJ2-1	TRBD2	TRBV9	-	CASSVRSSGYNEQFF	TGTGCCAGCAGCGTAAGGTCTAGCGGTTACAATGAGCAGTTCTTC
TRBJ2-3	TRBD2	TRBV7-6	few	CASSLAAGRTSTDTQYF	TGTGCCAGCAGCTTGGCAGCGGGAAGGACTAGCACAGATACGCAGTATTTT
TRBJ1-2	-	TRBV28	-	CASRALYGYTF	TGTGCCAGCAGAGCCTTGTATGGCTACACCTTC
TRBJ2-3	-	TRBV5-1	-	CASSYLGTDTQYF	TGCGCCAGTTCATACTTGGGCACAGATACGCAGTATTTT
TRBJ2-1	TRBD2	TRBV2	-	CASSFTSGKSSYNEQFF	TGTGCCAGCAGTTTCACTAGCGGGAAGAGCTCCTACAATGAGCAGTTCTTC
TRBJ1-4	-	TRBV27	once	CASSLYRSTNEKLFF	TGTGCCAGCAGTTTATACAGATCAACTAATGAAAAACTGTTTTTT
TRBJ2-5	-	TRBV5-4	-	CASSRADSQETQYF	TGTGCCAGCAGCCGAGCCGACAGCCAAGAGACCCAGTACTTC
TRBJ2-3	-	TRBV20-1	-	CSARFSDTQYF	TGCAGTGCTAGATTCAGTGATACGCAGTATTTT
TRBJ2-5	-	TRBV5-6	-	CASSGGGPQETQYF	TGTGCCAGCAGCGGCGGGGGCCCCCAAGAGACCCAGTACTTC
TRBJ1-6	-	TRBV5-4	-	CASSLGRGDSPLHF	TGTGCCAGCAGCTTGGGCCGGGGGGATTCACCCCTCCACTTT
TRBJ1-2	-	TRBV5-4	-	CASSLIDLAGYTF	TGTGCCAGCAGCTTGATTGACCTAGCTGGCTACACCTTC
TRBJ2-7	-	TRBV25-1	-	CASSGNGGPRSYEQYF	TGTGCCAGCAGTGGAAACGGGGGACCAAGATCCTACGAGCAGTACTTC
TRBJ2-2	TRBD2	TRBV7-9	-	CASSLAGGITGELFF	TGTGCCAGCAGCTTGGCGGGGGGGATCACCGGGGAGCTGTTTTTT
TRBJ1-2	TRBD1	TRBV7-9	-	CASSLALNRDSNYGYTF	TGTGCCAGCAGCTTAGCGCTAAACAGGGACAGTAACTATGGCTACACCTTC
TRBJ2-7	-	TRBV9	-	CASSVGRQGTYEQYF	TGTGCCAGCAGCGTAGGACGGCAGGGAACCTACGAGCAGTACTTC
TRBJ1-3	-	TRBV7-9	few	CASATGTAIYF	TGTGCCAGTGCAACAGGGACCGCCATATATTTT
TRBJ2-7	-	TRBV19	-	CASSIDRGYEQYF	TGTGCCAGTAGTATAGACAGGGGCTACGAGCAGTACTTC
TRBJ2-7	TRBD1	TRBV5-1	-	CASSLRSGQGPYEQYF	TGCGCCAGCAGCTTAAGGTCGGGACAGGGCCCCTACGAGCAGTACTTC
TRBJ1-5	-	TRBV19	-	CASRDNRNQPQHF	TGTGCCAGTAGGGACAACCGCAATCAGCCCCAGCATTTT
TRBJ2-7	-	TRBV9	once	CASSVSGESYEQYF	TGTGCCAGCAGCGTTTCCGGGGAGTCCTACGAGCAGTACTTC
TRBJ2-3	-	TRBV19	few	CASRRGGADTQYF	TGTGCCAGTAGGCGCGGCGGAGCAGATACGCAGTATTTT
TRBJ1-1	-	TRBV7-2	-	CASSLVSAVNTEAFF	TGTGCCAGCAGCTTAGTGAGCGCTGTGAACACTGAAGCTTTCTTT
TRBJ1-1	-	TRBV29-1	-	CSVKSHTEAFF	TGCAGCGTTAAGAGCCACACTGAAGCTTTCTTT
TRBJ2-2	TRBD1	TRBV14	-	CASSSTGVHTGELFF	TGTGCCAGCAGTTCGACAGGGGTGCACACCGGGGAGCTGTTTTTT
TRBJ2-7	-	TRBV6-1	-	CASSYSFYEQYF	TGTGCCAGCAGTTATAGTTTCTACGAGCAGTACTTC
TRBJ1-2	-	TRBV27	-	CASSPRGNYGYTF	TGTGCCAGCAGTCCCAGGGGCAACTATGGCTACACCTTC
TRBJ2-3	-	TRBV7-9	-	CASSRDTDTQYF	TGTGCCAGCAGTCGGGACACAGATACGCAGTATTTT
TRBJ2-3	-	TRBV7-2	few	CASSPRRADTQYF	TGTGCCAGCAGCCCTCGGAGAGCAGATACGCAGTATTTT
TRBJ1-6	-	TRBV6-5	-	CASSSAGTGSPLHF	TGTGCCAGCAGCTCTGCAGGGACTGGGTCACCCCTCCACTTT
TRBJ1-2	-	TRBV2	once	CASEITGGAYGYTF	TGTGCCAGTGAGATAACGGGGGGCGCCTATGGCTACACCTTC
TRBJ1-4	TRBD1	TRBV5-4	-	CASSWDRDRTNEKLFF	TGTGCCAGCAGCTGGGACAGGGATCGGACTAATGAAAAACTGTTTTTT
TRBJ2-7	-	TRBV7-9	-	CASSLGHSYEQYF	TGTGCCAGCAGCTTAGGACACTCCTACGAGCAGTACTTC
TRBJ2-1	-	TRBV14	-	CASSQGQYNEQFF	TGTGCCAGCAGCCAAGGACAGTACAATGAGCAGTTCTTC
TRBJ2-1	-	TRBV7-2	-	CASSRWGVSNEQFF	TGTGCCAGCTCTCGGTGGGGGGTGTCAAATGAGCAGTTCTTC
TRBJ1-2	-	TRBV25-1	-	CASSEYGQGNYGYTF	TGTGCCAGCAGTGAATACGGGCAGGGGAACTATGGCTACACCTTC
TRBJ1-2	-	TRBV4-1	once	CASSQDRVGGYTF	TGCGCCAGCAGCCAAGATCGGGTTGGGGGCTACACCTTC
TRBJ2-3	TRBD2	TRBV6-4	-	CASSLTGTSGAPDTQYF	TGTGCCAGCAGCCTTACCGGGACTAGCGGCGCGCCAGATACGCAGTATTTT
TRBJ1-1	-	TRBV11-2	-	CASSLSGNTEAFF	TGTGCCAGCAGCTTATCGGGGAACACTGAAGCTTTCTTT
TRBJ2-1	TRBD2	TRBV13	-	CASSPRGAMPDNEQFF	TGTGCCAGCAGCCCGCGGGGGGCCATGCCGGACAATGAGCAGTTCTTC
TRBJ2-2	-	TRBV4-1	-	CASSPRENTGELFF	TGCGCCAGCAGCCCGAGGGAGAACACCGGGGAGCTGTTTTTT
TRBJ2-3	-	TRBV18	-	CASSQRSTDTQYF	TGTGCCAGCTCACAGCGGAGCACAGATACGCAGTATTTT
TRBJ1-4	TRBD1	TRBV19	few	CASSRRGPDRGQTEKLFF	TGTGCCAGTAGTCGACGGGGCCCTGACAGGGGGCAAACTGAAAAACTGTTTTTT
TRBJ1-2	-	TRBV7-9	-	CASSLAGGNYGYTF	TGTGCCAGCAGCTTAGCGGGCGGGAACTATGGCTACACCTTC
TRBJ1-6	TRBD1	TRBV19	-	CASSVGQGAQVSPLHF	TGTGCCAGTAGTGTGGGACAGGGGGCGCAGGTTTCACCCCTCCACTTT
TRBJ2-1	TRBD2	TRBV18	-	CASSPGLAGGESGDEQFF	TGTGCCAGCTCACCCGGACTAGCGGGGGGTGAATCTGGGGATGAGCAGTTCTTC
TRBJ1-4	TRBD1	TRBV9	-	CASSARSGQGNEKLFF	TGTGCCAGCAGCGCCAGGTCGGGACAGGGAAATGAAAAACTGTTTTTT
TRBJ1-5	-	TRBV19	-	CASSIGGHTLVYSNQPQHF	TGTGCCAGTAGTATAGGCGGGCACACCCTGGTTTATAGCAATCAGCCCCAGCATTTT
TRBJ1-2	-	TRBV6-5	-	CASRGKMDSNYGYTF	TGTGCCAGCAGGGGAAAGATGGACAGTAACTATGGCTACACCTTC
TRBJ1-4	-	TRBV5-1	-	CASSFSANEKLFF	TGCGCCAGCAGCTTCTCGGCTAATGAAAAACTGTTTTTT
TRBJ2-5	TRBD1	TRBV5-1	-	CASSPGQGAIETQYF	TGCGCCAGCAGCCCGGGACAGGGGGCTATAGAGACCCAGTACTTC
TRBJ1-5	TRBD1	TRBV2	-	CASSATTGVGQPQHF	TGTGCCAGCAGCGCCACGACAGGGGTTGGTCAGCCCCAGCATTTT
TRBJ1-5	-	TRBV30	few	CAWSVVGRNNQPQHF	TGTGCCTGGAGTGTAGTAGGGAGAAACAATCAGCCCCAGCATTTT
TRBJ1-1	-	TRBV5-1	-	CASRSPGGNTEAFF	TGCGCCAGCAGGTCCCCCGGGGGGAACACTGAAGCTTTCTTT
TRBJ1-4	TRBD1	TRBV19	once	CASRPGDRDLEKLFF	TGTGCCAGTAGACCGGGTGACAGGGATCTAGAAAAACTGTTTTTT
TRBJ1-3	-	TRBV19	-	CASSADRSSGNTIYF	TGTGCCAGTAGTGCCGACAGGAGCTCTGGAAACACCATATATTTT